A selection of T cell receptor beta chains follows, all from one sample in a study of T-cell memory formation after mild COVID-19. TCRdb passed the 5' RACE reads through MiXCR, listing each CDR3 protein once. Here the sample spans about 430,000 distinct CDR3 sequences, 24% being singletons. Sequencing was carried out using PBMCs or a T cell subset sorted from them (not recorded which). The receptors originated from an adult woman who had mild COVID-19 (a few samples of this study predate the infection). Cell type and time point are not known. The CDR3 runs from the conserved cysteine through the conserved F or W. Fields, in order: D gene, J gene, clone size, V gene, CDR3 DNA, CDR3 protein. The D gene is left open where the match is weak. Size is omitted from some rows. Given values are once, few, many or a class for expanded clones.

>TRBD2|TRBJ2-3|-|TRBV7-8
TGTGCCAGCAGTTCAATACATACCGGGACTAGTGTCACAGATACGCAGTATTTT
CASSSIHTGTSVTDTQYF
>TRBD2|TRBJ2-5|few|TRBV5-1
TGCGCCAGCAGCCAGACTAGCGGGGTATACCAAGAGACCCAGTACTTC
CASSQTSGVYQETQYF
>TRBD1|TRBJ2-2|-|TRBV5-1
TGCGCCAGCAGCTCAGTACTCCAGGACAGGGCCACCGGGGAGCTGTTTTTT
CASSSVLQDRATGELFF
>TRBD1|TRBJ1-2|-|TRBV5-5
TGTGCCAGCAGCTCGGACAGGGGGCTTCGGGGCTACACCTTC
CASSSDRGLRGYTF
>TRBD1|TRBJ2-5|few|TRBV2
TGTGCCAGCAGCCCCAGTCCAGGGGGAGAGACCCAGTACTTC
CASSPSPGGETQYF
>-|TRBJ1-1|few|TRBV4-3
TGCGCCAGCAGCCAAGTAAACCAGGGAGGGACTGAAGCTTTCTTT
CASSQVNQGGTEAFF
>-|TRBJ1-6|few|TRBV2
TGTGCCAGCAGACTTGGGGGTAGCTCCTATAATTCACCCCTCCACTTT
CASRLGGSSYNSPLHF
>-|TRBJ1-4|-|TRBV7-9
TGTGCCAGCAGCTCGAGGTTGGGGACTAATGAAAAACTGTTTTTT
CASSSRLGTNEKLFF
>TRBD1|TRBJ1-5|-|TRBV7-6
TGTGCCAGCAGCCCTTCGACAGGGACCACCATATATAGCAATCAGCCCCAGCATTTT
CASSPSTGTTIYSNQPQHF
>TRBD1|TRBJ2-5|many|TRBV19
TGTGCCAGTAGTATAGTCGGACAGGGGGCCGGGGAGACCCAGTACTTC
CASSIVGQGAGETQYF
>TRBD2|TRBJ2-1|-|TRBV29-1
TGCAGCGTTCCTGCGGGACTAGCGGTGGAAATCAATGAGCAGTTCTTC
CSVPAGLAVEINEQFF
>-|TRBJ1-2|many|TRBV19
TGTGCCAGTAGTCTAGGAAGCAACTATGGCTACACCTTC
CASSLGSNYGYTF
>TRBD2|TRBJ2-3|-|TRBV6-5
TGTGCCAGCAGTTCCCGTTTCGGTGTACCTCGGGAGGTGGGGCAGTATTTT
CASSSRFGVPREVGQYF
>TRBD2|TRBJ2-1|few|TRBV20-1
TGCAGTGCTAGAGATTGGACTAGCGGTTACAATGAGCAGTTCTTC
CSARDWTSGYNEQFF
>-|TRBJ2-7|-|TRBV6-2/TRBV6-3
TGTGCCAGCAGTTACCCCTGGGGGGATACGTCCTACGAGCAGTACTTC
CASSYPWGDTSYEQYF
>-|TRBJ1-1|few|TRBV4-1
TGCGCCAGCAGCCAAGATTCCATTCAGAACACTGAAGCTTTCTTT
CASSQDSIQNTEAFF
>-|TRBJ1-1|few|TRBV3-1
TGTGCCAGCAGCCCCCGTTCTCCGGAGACTGAAGCTTTCTTT
CASSPRSPETEAFF
>TRBD2|TRBJ2-7|few|TRBV7-9
TGTGCCAGCAGCCCCGGGACTAGCGGGAGGGGCTACGAGCAGTACTTC
CASSPGTSGRGYEQYF
>-|TRBJ1-2|-|TRBV29-1
TGCAGCGTTGAAGATTCCACCAGGGATGGTGACTATGGCTACACCTTC
CSVEDSTRDGDYGYTF
>TRBD1|TRBJ1-5|-|TRBV24-1
TGTGCCACCAGTGACTCGGGCGGACAGGGGGGGGATGGCAATCAGCCCCAGCATTTT
CATSDSGGQGGDGNQPQHF
>-|TRBJ2-3|few|TRBV29-1
TGCAGCCTTTCAGGGAGTAGCACAGATACGCAGTATTTT
CSLSGSSTDTQYF
>-|TRBJ2-3|-|TRBV24-1
TGTGCCACCAGTGACTCCAACAGGAAGGCAGATACGCAGTATTTT
CATSDSNRKADTQYF
>-|TRBJ2-7|-|TRBV6-5
TGTGCCAGCAGTTATTCAGGCCCAGGGACCTACGAGCAGTACTTC
CASSYSGPGTYEQYF
>-|TRBJ1-2|few|TRBV12-3/TRBV12-4
TGTGCCAGCAGTTTAGACTACACAGGGCTCTATGGCTACACCTTC
CASSLDYTGLYGYTF
>TRBD1|TRBJ2-7|-|TRBV6-5
TGTGCCAGCAGTGGGACAGGGGTTTACGAGCAGTACTTC
CASSGTGVYEQYF
>-|TRBJ2-1|-|TRBV24-1
TGTGCCACCAGTGATTTGCAGGCACGTATGAATGAGCAGTTCTTC
CATSDLQARMNEQFF